Presented here are 23 T cell receptor beta chains from one specimen sequenced in a study of blood T cell repertoires in COVID-19. Measured with immunoSEQ multiplex PCR; TCRdb has only the in-frame clones, and not every one. The repertoire consists of approximately 330,000 clones, with over 80% occurring once and the leading ten covering approximately 9.9%. Sequencing was carried out using peripheral blood. These receptors were collected from a man in his thirties or forties with COVID-19, enrolled during active disease.

The chain is built from TRBV6-5 and TRBJ2-7, with 8 nucleotides matching TRBD2. The trim removed 2 bases at V and 3 bases at J, leaving 6 bases unmatched. Per the germline V gene, CDR1 is MNHEY and CDR2 is SVGAGI. CDR3 length equals 15 residues. The CDR3 DNA follows: TGTGCCAGCAGTTACGGGGAAGCGGGAGTCTACGAGCAGTACTTC. This gives the protein CASSYGEAGVYEQYF.

This chain links TRBV19 with TRBJ2-1; 8 bases are shared with TRBD2. In germline, CDR1 is LNHDA, CDR2 SQIVND (reference sequence). V gave up 5 bases and J gave up 4 bases; unmatched junction bases: 4. The CDR3 extends over 14 amino acids. The CDR3 reads CASSPRLAYNEQFF. CDR3 sequence (DNA): TGTGCCAGTAGTCCCCGACTAGCGTACAATGAGCAGTTCTTC.

V and J are TRBV15 and TRBJ2-5, with 8 bases lining up with TRBD2. Germline assignment: CDR1 LNHNV and CDR2 YYDKDF (reference sequence). This CDR3 has 17 residues. With 8 bases clipped from V and 1 base from J, the junction kept 15 bases outside the gene matches. DNA for the CDR3: TGTGCCACCCGGGGGGGGCGAGGATCGCGACTCCAAGAGACCCAGTACTTC. Its protein is CATRGGRGSRLQETQYF.

The genes are TRBV5-1 and TRBJ1-2, with 8 bases identical to TRBD1. Unmatched junction bases numbered 8, after V lost 2 bases and J lost 5 bases. Germline V gene sequence: CDR1 SGHRS, CDR2 YFSETQ. The CDR3 extends over 15 amino acids. This chain's CDR3 is CASSLSGGDPYGYTF. CDR3 coding DNA: TGCGCCAGCAGCTTATCAGGGGGCGACCCTTATGGCTACACCTTC.

The gene calls are TRBV7-2 and TRBJ1-2; D is unclear. The CDR3 totals 15 residues. Germline loops: CDR1 SGHTA, CDR2 FQGNSA. V dropped 5 bases and J dropped 0 bases, with 13 bases sitting between them. CDR3 DNA sequence: TGTGCCAGCAGCCCCCCCGGGATTTCTAACTATGGCTACACCTTC. This translates into CASSPPGISNYGYTF.

The chain carries TRBV11-2 and TRBJ2-5, with TRBD1 matching over 10 bases. The CDR3 spans 16 residues. With 5 bases clipped from V and 5 bases from J, the junction kept 11 bases outside the gene matches. Germline CDR1 SGHAT, CDR2 FQNNGV. CDR3 sequence reads: CASSPGDRGITETQYF. As DNA, the CDR3 is TGTGCCAGCAGCCCCGGGGACAGGGGAATCACGGAGACCCAGTACTTC.

The chain is built from TRBV11-3 and TRBJ2-2; TRBD1 aligns across 7 bases. This CDR3 has 15 amino acids. The germline V gene encodes CDR1 SGHNT and CDR2 YENEEA. The V and J ends lost 3 bases and 6 bases, in that order; junction bases with no gene match: 7. CDR3 amino acids: CASSFVPGTAGELFF. The CDR3 nucleotides read TGTGCCAGCAGCTTCGTCCCCGGGACAGCCGGGGAGCTGTTTTTT.

V gene TRBV7-9 combines with J gene TRBJ2-1; 8 bases align to TRBD1. V gave up 3 bases and J gave up 8 bases; unmatched junction bases: 6. CDR3 length equals 14 residues. Germline V gene lookup returns CDR1 SEHNR and CDR2 FQNEAQ (reference sequence). The CDR3, as DNA: TGTGCCAGCAGCTTCTTACAGGGGGACGATGAGCAGTTCTTC. Its protein product is CASSFLQGDDEQFF.

The rearrangement joins TRBV29-1 to TRBJ2-6; TRBD1 matches 9 bases. This CDR3 has 17 residues. Germline CDR1 is SQVTM and CDR2 is ANQGSEA. The V and J ends lost 0 bases and 0 bases, in that order; junction bases with no gene match: 3. In DNA form, the CDR3 reads TGCAGCGTTGAAGAATGGACAGGGGCCTCTGGGGCCAACGTCCTGACTTTC. Encoded protein: CSVEEWTGASGANVLTF.

This clone was recorded only once. This chain joins TRBV25-1 and TRBJ1-2; 9 bases are a match to TRBD1. With V trimmed by 3 bases and J by 5 bases, 7 bases remained unmatched. The CDR3 is 15 amino acids. CDR1 and CDR2 from the germline V gene are MGHDK and SYGVNS. The CDR3 DNA reads TGTGCCAGCAGTGACCCGGGACAGGGAGAATATGGCTACACCTTC. This encodes CASSDPGQGEYGYTF.

This chain uses TRBV6-2 or TRBV6-3 with TRBJ2-1, with D possibly being TRBD2 (6 bases). CDR1 and CDR2 from the germline V gene are MNHEY and SVGEGT. Between the trimmed V and J ends, which lost 2 bases and 8 bases, there was a span of 16 bases. This CDR3 spans 15 amino acids. CDR3 sequence: CASSYGGTLDHEQFF. As DNA, the CDR3 is TGTGCCAGCAGTTACGGAGGGACCCTCGATCATGAGCAGTTCTTC.

The chain combines TRBV21-1 with TRBJ1-1. TRBV21-1 is annotated as a pseudogene. The CDR3 is 16 residues long. The CDR3 here is CASSHRGGCMNTEAFF. DNA for the CDR3: TGTGCCAGCAGCCATCGGGGGGGCTGTATGAACACTGAAGCTTTCTTT.

CDR3 amino acids: CASSGWTGYEQYF. The DNA for the CDR3 is TGTGCCAGCAGCGGATGGACAGGCTACGAGCAGTACTTC. V usage is TRBV7-9 and J usage is TRBJ2-7, with 7 bases identical to TRBD1. CDR1 and CDR2 (germline): SEHNR, FQNEAQ (reference sequence). The V gene end was trimmed by 5 bases and the J gene end by 3 bases; junction bases not matched to a gene: 4. The CDR3 runs to 13 residues.

The chain links TRBV6-5 to TRBJ1-5; tentative D call: TRBD1 (6 bases). The CDR3 is 16 residues long. The germline V gene has CDR1 MNHEY and CDR2 SVGAGI. The V end was cut by 0 bases, the J end by 1 base, with 10 bases between. This CDR3 reads CASSYSRGISNQPQHF. CDR3 bases: TGTGCCAGCAGTTACTCAAGGGGGATCAGCAATCAGCCCCAGCATTTT.

This chain connects TRBV6-5 to TRBJ2-7; possible D gene TRBD1, 6 bases. This CDR3 region has 13 residues. V lost 4 bases, J lost 6 bases, and 13 bases lay in between. The germline V gene encodes CDR1 MNHEY and CDR2 SVGAGI. The CDR3 region has the DNA TGTGCCAGCAGTTTATCAGGGGTAGGCGAGCAGTACTTC. Its protein is CASSLSGVGEQYF.

The genes are TRBV4-1 and TRBJ2-5, with D perhaps matching TRBD1 (6 bases). The germline V and J ends were trimmed by 4 bases and 7 bases, with 16 bases remaining between them. This CDR3 contains 14 residues. Germline V gives CDR1 MGHRA, CDR2 YSYEKL. CDR3 protein: CASSPDRGKVTQYF. The DNA of the CDR3 is TGCGCCAGCAGCCCGGACAGAGGCAAAGTGACCCAGTACTTC.

The rearrangement joins TRBV3-1 (or the pseudogene TRBV3-2) to TRBJ1-4; perhaps TRBD1 as D (5 bases). The CDR3 totals 16 residues. Trimming took off 1 base at V and 3 bases at J, with 12 bases between the two ends. CDR1 is LGHDT and CDR2 is YNNKEL in the germline V gene (reference sequence). In DNA, the CDR3 is TGTGCCAGCAGCCAAGGTAGGGGCCAGTCTAATGAAAAACTGTTTTTT. As protein: CASSQGRGQSNEKLFF.

The chain carries TRBV5-5 and TRBJ2-7, with 8 bases that match TRBD1. This CDR3 spans 14 amino acids. Germline lookup yields CDR1 SGHKS and CDR2 YYEKEE (reference sequence). J was trimmed by 0 bases and V by 7 bases; bases with no gene match: 6. CDR3 sequence reads: CASHRGMSSYEQYF. CDR3 in DNA: TGTGCCAGCCACAGGGGGATGAGCTCCTACGAGCAGTACTTC. Complete variable domain (other parts from reference TRBV5-5 and TRBJ2-7): DAGVTQSPTHLIKTRGQQVTLRCSPISGHKSVSWYQQVLGQGPQFIFQYYEKEERGRGNFPDRFSARQFPNYSSELNVNALLLGDSALYLCASHRGMSSYEQYFGPGTRLTVT.

Comments on this clone: At the DNA level, this CDR3 is encoded by other sequences in the same sample as well. This CDR3 is CASSAGQATNEKLFF. The CDR3 DNA sequence: TGTGCCAGCAGCGCAGGACAAGCAACTAATGAAAAACTGTTTTTT. The J gene is TRBJ1-4, the V gene TRBV9; maybe TRBD1 (5 bases). V lost 3 bases to trimming and J lost 0 bases, with 9 bases between them. This CDR3 region has 15 residues. Germline V gene lookup returns CDR1 SGDLS and CDR2 YYNGEE.

This clone was found a few times. The chain employs TRBV5-1 and TRBJ2-7, with D tentatively TRBD2 (5 bases). Germline V gives CDR1 SGHRS, CDR2 YFSETQ. The V end lost 2 bases, the J end lost 4 bases, and 13 bases lay between the germline ends. The CDR3 has 14 residues. The CDR3 reads CASSFLRGGYEQYF. CDR3 nucleotide sequence: TGCGCCAGCAGCTTCCTCCGAGGCGGGTACGAGCAGTACTTC.

The chain combines TRBV4-2 with TRBJ2-1, with 11 bases identical to TRBD2. CDR1 is LGHNA, CDR2 YNFKEQ, per germline. This CDR3 spans 18 amino acids. Germline trimming cut 0 bases from V and 3 bases from J; bases unmatched to any gene: 7. The CDR3 region has the DNA TGTGCCAGCAGCCAAGATCGGGTAGCGGGGGGGATCTACAATGAGCAGTTCTTC. It translates to CASSQDRVAGGIYNEQFF.

The chain couples TRBV7-9 to TRBJ1-1, with D perhaps matching TRBD1 (5 bases). CDR3 length equals 11 residues. V lost 11 bases, J lost 5 bases, and 12 bases lay in between. Germline CDR1 and CDR2: SEHNR and FQNEAQ (reference sequence). CDR3 coding DNA: TGTGCCTTTCTAAGGGGAACTGAAGCTTTCTTT. Residues: CAFLRGTEAFF.

Only one count was recorded for this clone. This rearrangement joins TRBV6-1 to TRBJ2-2, with TRBD1 identical over 8 bases. From germline, CDR1 is MNHNS and CDR2 SASEGT. The CDR3 sequence is 16 residues long. V trimming: 4 bases; J trimming: 6 bases; junction bases outside the gene matches: 10. CDR3 sequence (DNA): TGTGCCAGCAGTGCTTCGGACAGGGACCTAGCCGGGGAGCTGTTTTTT. Its translation: CASSASDRDLAGELFF.